What follows describes a single T cell receptor beta chain. This record belongs to a study of blood T cell repertoires in COVID-19. Overall study context: Samples of COVID-19 (acute and convalescent) were obtained from the United States, Italy and Spain. Nucleic acid was either cDNA or gDNA, and it came from T cells, B-cell-depleted T cells, or PBMCs.

Assay used: immunoSEQ multiplex PCR; TCRdb lists only in-frame clones, some missing. The table shows about 100,000 clones, with 70% to 80% occurring only once. The CDR3 sequence is 16 residues long. CDR1 is SGHDT, CDR2 YYEEEE, per germline. Trimming removed 0 bases at V and 0 bases at J, with 10 bases between. This receptor was identified in a man between 70 and 80 years old with active or convalescent COVID-19. Sequenced sample: peripheral blood. V is TRBV5-6 and J is TRBJ1-3; possibly TRBD1 for D (5 bases). The CDR3: CASSLVPGVSGNTIYF. For the CDR3, the DNA is TGTGCCAGCAGCTTGGTTCCGGGGGTCTCTGGAAACACCATATATTTT. Full variable domain (remainder filled in from reference TRBV5-6 and TRBJ1-3): DAGVTQSPTHLIKTRGQQVTLRCSPKSGHDTVSWYQQALGQGPQFIFQYYEEEERQRGNFPDRFSGHQFPNYSSELNVNALLLGDSALYLCASSLVPGVSGNTIYFGEGSWLTVV.